The next 8 T cell receptor beta chains were all read from a single sample in a study of sequential checkpoint blockade in melanoma. Measured with immunoSEQ multiplex PCR; TCRdb has only the in-frame clones, and not every one. This sample has tens of thousands of clones; roughly a third occur once, and the top ten carry about 1.5%. Treatment of the sample: randomized to nivolumab then ipilimumab (arm A) or the reverse (arm B). The sample was tumor tissue (inferred from file names), taken from a patient given nivolumab and ipilimumab in sequence. The source of these receptors is a human donor with melanoma.

The count of this clone is one. The V and J genes are TRBV18 and TRBJ1-2, with D unresolved. CDR1 is KGHSH, CDR2 LQKENI, per germline. V shed 2 bases and J shed 2 bases, with 9 bases lying between them. This CDR3 is built from 14 residues. This chain's CDR3 is CASSPTQENYGYTF. The DNA of the CDR3 is TGTGCCAGCTCACCAACTCAGGAAAACTATGGCTACACCTTC.

The gene calls are TRBV18 and TRBJ1-4, with TRBD1 identical over 10 bases. Germline V CDR1 and CDR2: KGHSH, LQKENI. This CDR3 is built from 18 residues. The V and J ends lost 6 bases and 2 bases, in that order; junction bases with no gene match: 12. Here the CDR3 reads CASSATGTGVSTNEKLFF. CDR3 DNA sequence: TGTGCCAGCTCGGCCACCGGGACAGGGGTCTCGACTAATGAAAAACTGTTTTTT. Filled out from reference TRBV18 and TRBJ1-4, the complete variable domain reads NAGVMQNPRHLVRRRGQEARLRCSPMKGHSHVYWYRQLPEEGLKFMVYLQKENIIDESGMPKERFSAEFPKEGPSILRIQQVVRGDSAAYFCASSATGTGVSTNEKLFFGSGTQLSVL.

This chain connects TRBV19 to TRBJ2-3, with a weak D call TRBD1 (7 bases). Trimming shortened V by 3 bases and J by 7 bases, and 11 bases separated the two germline ends. The CDR3 runs to 13 residues. Germline CDR1 reads LNHDA; CDR2 reads SQIVND (reference sequence). CDR3 coding DNA: TGTGCCAGTAGTATCTCAGGGGGGTATACGCAGTATTTT. Its protein product is CASSISGGYTQYF.

The chain employs TRBV19 and TRBJ2-7; 9 bases fit TRBD2. The germline gives CDR1 LNHDA, CDR2 SQIVND (reference sequence). The CDR3 totals 14 residues. The V and J ends lost 4 bases and 4 bases, in that order; junction bases with no gene match: 5. CDR3 coding DNA: TGTGCCAGTAGTAGGCGGGAGGGCCAATACGAGCAGTACTTC. This translates into CASSRREGQYEQYF.

The rearrangement links TRBV29-1 to TRBJ2-1; a weak D match, TRBD2 (6 bases). V lost 3 bases and J 1 base, leaving 13 bases between the germline ends. Germline V gene sequence: CDR1 SQVTM, CDR2 ANQGSEA. The CDR3 spans 15 residues. The CDR3 DNA is TGCAGCGTTGAGGGTAGCGGCAAATCCTACAATGAGCAGTTCTTC. Its translation: CSVEGSGKSYNEQFF.

The chain employs TRBV28 and TRBJ2-1; D not certain. The CDR3 has 15 amino acids. The germline CDR1 and CDR2 sequences are MDHEN and SYDVKM. The germline V and J ends were trimmed by 6 bases and 0 bases, with 12 bases remaining between them. The DNA for the CDR3 is TGTGCCAGCAGACGGGCGCGGAGCTCCTACAATGAGCAGTTCTTC. This sequence encodes CASRRARSSYNEQFF. The whole variable domain, remainder taken from reference TRBV28 and TRBJ2-1, is DVKVTQSSRYLVKRTGEKVFLECVQDMDHENMFWYRQDPGLGLRLIYFSYDVKMKEKGDIPEGYSVSREKKERFSLILESASTNQTSMYLCASRRARSSYNEQFFGPGTRLTVL.

This clone turned up a few times. The CDR3, as DNA: TGTGCCATCAGAGGTAGCGGGAGCACTGAAGCTTTCTTT. Its protein is CAIRGSGSTEAFF. This chain uses TRBV6-8 with TRBJ1-1; no definite D call. The CDR3 length is 13 residues. V lost 10 bases and J 4 bases, leaving 16 bases between the germline ends. The V gene's germline CDR1 is MNHGY and CDR2 SAAAGT.

The gene calls are TRBV6-8 and TRBJ1-2; 8 nucleotides align to TRBD1. Per the germline V gene, CDR1 is MNHGY and CDR2 is SAAAGT. This CDR3 spans 14 amino acids. Trimming cost V 5 bases and J 4 bases; bases outside gene matches: 6. The CDR3 is CASSRTGYIYGYTF. CDR3 bases: TGTGCCAGCAGTCGGACAGGGTATATCTATGGCTACACCTTC.